The rows below give T cell receptor beta chains drawn from one sample of a study of naive and memory T cell subsets. TCRdb used MiXCR to reprocess the UMI-ligation and nested PCR reads, holding one entry per CDR3 protein. The data hold some 82,000 distinct CDR3 sequences, with approximately 11% observed a single time. The sequenced sample consisted of naive CD4+ T cells from blood. The receptors shown here come from a human donor in good health. Each CDR3 is given with its conserved first and last residue. The order of the fields is CDR3 DNA, CDR3 protein, J gene, D gene, clone size, V gene. D genes are given only for firm matches. Not all rows give a size; the values are once, few, many and, for expanded clones, a class.

cdr3_nt: TGTGCCAGCAGTTACTCGCCAGGGACCTATGGCTACACCTTC
cdr3_aa: CASSYSPGTYGYTF
j_call: TRBJ1-2
d_call: -
clone_size: -
v_call: TRBV6-5

cdr3_nt: TGTGCCAGCAGTTACTCTGAGAATCAGCCCCAGCATTTT
cdr3_aa: CASSYSENQPQHF
j_call: TRBJ1-5
d_call: -
clone_size: -
v_call: TRBV6-5

cdr3_nt: TGTGCCAGCAGTTTGTTCTTAACAGGTCAAGAGACCCAGTACTTC
cdr3_aa: CASSLFLTGQETQYF
j_call: TRBJ2-5
d_call: -
clone_size: -
v_call: TRBV28

cdr3_nt: TGTGCCAGCAACCGGGGAGGGGGTGCGGGAGTGGCAGAGACCCAGTACTTC
cdr3_aa: CASNRGGGAGVAETQYF
j_call: TRBJ2-5
d_call: -
clone_size: few
v_call: TRBV7-2

cdr3_nt: TGCGCCAGCAGCCCAAGCGTTGGCAATCAGCCCCAGCATTTT
cdr3_aa: CASSPSVGNQPQHF
j_call: TRBJ1-5
d_call: -
clone_size: many
v_call: TRBV5-1

cdr3_nt: TGCAGTGTCCGCGGGGGTCCGACCCAGTACTTC
cdr3_aa: CSVRGGPTQYF
j_call: TRBJ2-5
d_call: TRBD2
clone_size: -
v_call: TRBV20-1

cdr3_nt: TGTGCCAGCAGTTACTCGTTTGGAGCAACAGATACGCAGTATTTT
cdr3_aa: CASSYSFGATDTQYF
j_call: TRBJ2-3
d_call: -
clone_size: -
v_call: TRBV6-5

cdr3_nt: TGCAGTGCCGATGCGACGGGAACGAACACCGGGGAGCTGTTTTTT
cdr3_aa: CSADATGTNTGELFF
j_call: TRBJ2-2
d_call: -
clone_size: -
v_call: TRBV20-1

cdr3_nt: TGTGCCAGCAGCCCGGGGGACCAGCGTAGCAATCAGCCCCAGCATTTT
cdr3_aa: CASSPGDQRSNQPQHF
j_call: TRBJ1-5
d_call: -
clone_size: few
v_call: TRBV7-2

cdr3_nt: TGTGCCAGCAGTTTATCGACCACAGGGACCTACGAGCAGTACTTC
cdr3_aa: CASSLSTTGTYEQYF
j_call: TRBJ2-7
d_call: -
clone_size: -
v_call: TRBV27

cdr3_nt: TGTGCCAGCAGCCACGGACTAGCGGGGGGGTCGGATACGCAGTATTTT
cdr3_aa: CASSHGLAGGSDTQYF
j_call: TRBJ2-3
d_call: TRBD2
clone_size: -
v_call: TRBV4-2

cdr3_nt: TGTGCCAGCAGACAGGGGGCACCGGGGACCCAGTACTTC
cdr3_aa: CASRQGAPGTQYF
j_call: TRBJ2-5
d_call: TRBD1
clone_size: few
v_call: TRBV6-2/TRBV6-3

cdr3_nt: TGTGCCAGCAGCCGCCGACCGCCGCGGAGGGGGCTAGCCAAAAACATTCAGTACTTC
cdr3_aa: CASSRRPPRRGLAKNIQYF
j_call: TRBJ2-4
d_call: -
clone_size: -
v_call: TRBV12-3/TRBV12-4

cdr3_nt: TGTGCCAGCAGCCAAGAGCCATCGCCTGGGGGAAACACCATATATTTT
cdr3_aa: CASSQEPSPGGNTIYF
j_call: TRBJ1-3
d_call: -
clone_size: -
v_call: TRBV3-1

cdr3_nt: TGTGCCAGCAGGAACCCTACAGGGATCACAGATACGCAGTATTTT
cdr3_aa: CASRNPTGITDTQYF
j_call: TRBJ2-3
d_call: -
clone_size: few
v_call: TRBV7-9

cdr3_nt: TGTGCCAGCAGCTTAGGCGCATTTCCCAATTCACCCCTCCACTTT
cdr3_aa: CASSLGAFPNSPLHF
j_call: TRBJ1-6
d_call: -
clone_size: -
v_call: TRBV7-2